Listed below are T cell receptor beta chains from one sample, sequenced in a study of shared clonotypes between healthy human individuals. The repertoire was sequenced with immunoSEQ multiplex PCR; TCRdb's copy has only in-frame clones and lacks some. The data hold hundreds of thousands of clones, with 92% observed a single time. The sequencing sample was made of naive CD8+ T cells sorted from blood. All receptors derive from a man under 40 in good health. Each CDR3 is given with its conserved first and last residue. Not every row has a clone size; where given, it reads once, few, many or a size class.

clone_size	v_call	j_call	cdr3_aa
NA	TRBV7-6	TRBJ2-3	CASSLKLGGGTDTQYF
few	TRBV6-5	TRBJ2-1	CATGTSGFNEQFF
NA	TRBV6-5	TRBJ2-1	CASSLLGYSYNEQFF
NA	TRBV5-1	TRBJ2-3	CASTGHAAGIFLDTQYF
NA	TRBV29-1	TRBJ2-7	CSAQGAGGTPYEQYF
NA	TRBV7-8	TRBJ2-7	CASSLHVRGRGPLYEQYF
NA	TRBV10-3	TRBJ2-2	CAISEWDVNTGELFF
NA	TRBV27	TRBJ1-2	CASSFGGDGYTF
once	TRBV7-9	TRBJ2-7	CASSMDRAYEQYF
NA	TRBV29-1	TRBJ2-1	CSVDASGSFEQFF
NA	TRBV7-9	TRBJ2-3	CASSLVAGGTDTQYF
NA	TRBV7-8	TRBJ1-5	CASSLVARVVGRNQPQHF
NA	TRBV6-5	TRBJ2-3	CASSYSRARDTQYF
once	TRBV7-6	TRBJ2-2	CASSLGVGPATNTGELFF
NA	TRBV27	TRBJ2-7	CASSRSRGPFYEQYF
NA	TRBV2	TRBJ2-5	CASKGTERRETQYF
NA	TRBV6-5	TRBJ2-2	CASTRQGGFSGELFF
NA	TRBV5-1	TRBJ2-7	CASSFYGQGTDEQYF
NA	TRBV27	TRBJ1-5	CASSLTGGPGQPQHF
once	TRBV7-9	TRBJ2-1	CASSFDLSGRIHNEQFF
NA	TRBV7-9	TRBJ2-1	CASSFVAGRLGNEQFF
NA	TRBV28	TRBJ2-1	CASKGAADSYNEQFF
once	TRBV5-4	TRBJ1-4	CASKAGQATNEKLFF
once	TRBV2	TRBJ2-2	CASSESGWGLENTGELFF
NA	TRBV5-4	TRBJ2-1	CASSTTTSGSYNEQFF
NA	TRBV6-1	TRBJ2-3	CASSEGQGTGLTDTQYF
NA	TRBV27	TRBJ1-5	CASSFQQYNQPQHF
NA	TRBV19	TRBJ2-1	CASKIIGGKSYNEQFF
NA	TRBV2	TRBJ2-1	CASTGYYNEQFF
NA	TRBV10-3	TRBJ2-3	CAIRAGVADTQYF
once	TRBV27	TRBJ2-1	CASTLGSGGNEQFF
NA	TRBV13	TRBJ2-7	CASSVTGTYEQYF
NA	TRBV10-2	TRBJ2-1	CASSESTSGRYNEQFF
once	TRBV6-5	TRBJ2-7	CASSYGAGGYEQYF
NA	TRBV19	TRBJ2-3	CASSRVGTAGSTDTQYF
once	TRBV2	TRBJ2-2	CASTGGASPGELFF
NA	TRBV7-9	TRBJ2-7	CASSSRAPGTSGPRGEQYF
NA	TRBV4-1	TRBJ1-1	CASGTTGADTEAFF
NA	TRBV10-2	TRBJ2-7	CATGVGNEQYF
NA	TRBV5-1	TRBJ2-7	CASSSERVALQEQYF
NA	TRBV5-4	TRBJ2-1	CASSVPNPMEQFF
many	TRBV10-2	TRBJ2-2	CASRDPDRGHGTGELFF
NA	TRBV11-2	TRBJ2-7	CASSSRSSSYEQYF